A selection of T cell receptor beta chains follows, all from one sample in a study of persistence of HIV-infected CD4 T cells. Generated by immunoSEQ multiplex PCR, the TCRdb table keeps only in-frame clones and is missing some. The sample has roughly 34,000 clones, 82% seen once. No antigen is known for these receptors. The sample consisted of CD4+ T cells sorted from PBMCs after approximately 20-hour stimulation, taken from a patient who received antiretroviral therapy. The receptors stem from an adult woman with HIV who was CMV-seropositive. The CDR3 runs from the conserved cysteine through the conserved F or W. A D gene is named only where the DNA matches it firmly. Where a row states a size, it is once, few, many or the class of an expanded clone; other rows omit it.

d_call clone_size j_call v_call cdr3_aa cdr3_nt
- - TRBJ1-2 TRBV24-1 CATSSGAVGYTF TGTGCAACCAGTTCAGGGGCTGTTGGCTACACCTTC
- - TRBJ1-2 TRBV5-1 CASSLNGDGYTF TGCGCCAGCAGCTTGAATGGGGATGGCTACACCTTC
TRBD1 once TRBJ2-7 TRBV6-5 CASSRYRGPYEQYF TGTGCCAGCAGTAGGTACAGGGGCCCCTACGAGCAGTACTTC
- - TRBJ1-6 TRBV2 CASRQGGSPLHF TGTGCCAGCAGGCAGGGAGGGTCACCCCTCCACTTT
- once TRBJ1-3 TRBV5-6 CASASLTISSGNTIYF TGTGCCAGCGCGAGTCTTACCATAAGCTCTGGAAACACCATATATTTT
- - TRBJ2-3 TRBV18 CASSPGATGDTQYF TGTGCCAGCTCACCCGGGGCCACGGGAGATACGCAGTATTTT
TRBD2 - TRBJ2-5 TRBV7-9 CASSPLAGVQETQYF TGTGCCAGCAGCCCCCTAGCGGGAGTCCAAGAGACCCAGTACTTC
TRBD1 - TRBJ1-2 TRBV11-1 CASSPGTGYGYTF TGTGCCAGCAGCCCTGGGACAGGCTATGGCTACACCTTC
- - TRBJ1-2 TRBV2 CASRFKGGSNYGYTF TGTGCCAGCAGGTTTAAAGGGGGGAGTAACTATGGCTACACCTTC
- - TRBJ1-2 TRBV29-1 CSVELARSPNYGYTF TGCAGCGTTGAACTCGCGAGGTCTCCTAACTATGGCTACACCTTC
- - TRBJ1-2 TRBV7-2 CASSFERHYGYTF TGTGCCAGCAGCTTCGAACGGCACTATGGCTACACCTTC
- medium-sized TRBJ1-2 TRBV18 CASSPGAAMGYTF TGTGCCAGCTCACCCGGGGCGGCCATGGGCTACACCTTC
TRBD2 - TRBJ2-2 TRBV7-2 CASSPSGGGYTGELFF TGTGCCAGCAGCCCGAGCGGGGGGGGCTACACCGGGGAGCTGTTTTTT
- - TRBJ2-2 TRBV19 CASSIVGGNTGELFF TGTGCCAGTAGTATCGTGGGGGGGAACACCGGGGAGCTGTTTTTT
- few TRBJ2-7 TRBV6-2/TRBV6-3 CASSYRPEVTGQYF TGTGCCAGCAGTTACAGACCTGAAGTTACTGGGCAGTACTTC
- - TRBJ2-3 TRBV7-6 CASSFHRTDTQYF TGTGCCAGCAGCTTCCACCGCACAGATACGCAGTATTTT
TRBD1 - TRBJ1-5 TRBV24-1 CATSSDRVNQPQHF TGTGCCACCTCCTCTGACAGGGTCAATCAGCCCCAGCATTTT
- - TRBJ1-1 TRBV28 CASSARHTEAFF TGTGCCAGCAGTGCCCGGCACACTGAAGCTTTCTTT
- - TRBJ1-6 TRBV30 CAWSLTVENSPLHF TGTGCCTGGAGCTTGACAGTGGAAAATTCACCCCTCCACTTT
- few TRBJ1-2 TRBV19 CASSIPFGSYGYTF TGTGCCAGTAGTATTCCCTTCGGGTCCTATGGCTACACCTTC
TRBD2 - TRBJ2-7 TRBV20-1 CSASMHPGLAYEQYF TGCAGTGCTAGTATGCACCCGGGACTAGCCTACGAGCAGTACTTC
TRBD1 - TRBJ1-4 TRBV19 CASSTGIRGKEKLFF TGTGCCAGTAGCACAGGGATCAGGGGGAAGGAAAAACTGTTTTTT
- - TRBJ1-5 TRBV2 CASSAFQPQHF TGTGCCAGCAGTGCATTTCAGCCCCAGCATTTT
- - TRBJ2-3 TRBV18 CASSGVVVGADTQYF TGTGCCAGCTCTGGGGTAGTCGTTGGCGCAGATACGCAGTATTTT
- - TRBJ1-1 TRBV6-4 CASRRDGNTEAFF TGTGCCAGCAGGAGGGACGGGAACACTGAAGCTTTCTTT
- - TRBJ1-6 TRBV5-6 CASSSRQSNSPLHF TGTGCCAGCAGCTCTCGACAGTCTAATTCACCCCTCCACTTT
- - TRBJ2-1 TRBV5-6 CATSQPGQTHNEQFF TGTGCCACCTCCCAACCGGGACAAACACACAATGAGCAGTTCTTC
- - TRBJ2-2 TRBV5-5 CASSSLPTGELFF TGTGCCAGCAGTTCCCTGCCCACCGGGGAGCTGTTTTTT
- - TRBJ1-1 TRBV10-1 CARRGNTEAFF TGCGCCAGAAGGGGGAACACTGAAGCTTTCTTT
- - TRBJ2-7 TRBV19 CASSIVGAYPNEQYF TGTGCCAGTAGTATCGTGGGCGCTTACCCTAACGAGCAGTACTTC
TRBD1 - TRBJ2-2 TRBV6-5 CASSRTGANTGELFF TGTGCCAGCAGCCGGACAGGCGCGAACACCGGGGAGCTGTTTTTT
TRBD1 once TRBJ1-4 TRBV5-1 CASSLGDRNEKLFF TGCGCCAGCAGCTTGGGGGACAGAAATGAAAAACTGTTTTTT
TRBD1 - TRBJ1-2 TRBV28 CASSSPGTGGQGYTF TGTGCCAGCAGTTCCCCAGGGACAGGGGGCCAAGGCTACACCTTC
TRBD1 - TRBJ1-2 TRBV12-3/TRBV12-4 CASSLGQGGGYTF TGTGCCAGCAGCCTGGGACAGGGGGGTGGCTACACCTTC
- - TRBJ2-7 TRBV2 CASSDPQEQYF TGTGCCAGCAGTGATCCCCAGGAGCAGTACTTC
TRBD2 - TRBJ2-2 TRBV7-3 CASSLASGSGTGELFF TGTGCCAGCAGCCTCGCTAGCGGGAGTGGCACCGGGGAGCTGTTTTTT
- - TRBJ2-3 TRBV11-3 CASSFRQGGGTDTQYF TGTGCCAGCAGCTTCCGACAGGGCGGGGGCACAGATACGCAGTATTTT
- - TRBJ2-7 TRBV5-5 CASSLVGGSSSYEQYF TGTGCCAGCAGCTTGGTAGGCGGTTCCAGCTCCTACGAGCAGTACTTC
TRBD1 - TRBJ1-5 TRBV5-5 CASSPSTGTNQPQHF TGTGCCAGCAGCCCGTCGACAGGGACTAATCAGCCCCAGCATTTT
- - TRBJ1-1 TRBV11-3 CASSFQVNTEAFF TGTGCCAGCAGCTTTCAAGTGAACACTGAAGCTTTCTTT
TRBD1 - TRBJ1-1 TRBV19 CASSINTGGNTEAFF TGTGCCAGTAGTATCAATACAGGGGGCAACACTGAAGCTTTCTTT
- - TRBJ2-6 TRBV7-9 CASSRDITSGANVLTF TGTGCCAGCAGCCGGGACATTACCTCTGGGGCCAACGTCCTGACTTTC
TRBD2 - TRBJ2-7 TRBV5-6 CASSYGLAGTREQYF TGTGCCAGCAGCTACGGACTAGCTGGAACAAGGGAGCAGTACTTC
TRBD1 - TRBJ2-5 TRBV3-1/TRBV3-2 CASSRTGSETQYF TGTGCCAGCAGCCGGACAGGGTCCGAGACCCAGTACTTC
TRBD1 - TRBJ2-1 TRBV18 CASSSGTGGGVGQFF TGTGCCAGCTCATCCGGGACAGGGGGCGGCGTAGGGCAGTTCTTC
- - TRBJ2-4 TRBV6-6 CASSEGSTGGVQYF TGTGCCAGCAGCGAGGGATCTACAGGTGGGGTTCAGTACTTC
- - TRBJ2-7 TRBV5-4 CASSITGRSSYEQYF TGTGCCAGCAGCATCACAGGAAGGAGCTCCTACGAGCAGTACTTC
- - TRBJ1-4 TRBV12-3/TRBV12-4 CASSFNREGKLFF TGTGCCAGCAGTTTTAATAGGGAGGGAAAACTGTTTTTT
- - TRBJ2-3 TRBV24-1 CATSGRQSVNTQYF TGTGCCACCAGTGGCCGACAATCGGTGAATACGCAGTATTTT
TRBD1 - TRBJ2-1 TRBV25-1 CASSGPRNRGRNEQFF TGTGCCAGCAGTGGTCCCAGGAACAGGGGGCGAAATGAGCAGTTCTTC